Each of the 29 T cell receptor beta chains below was sequenced from the same sample in a study of T-cell reconstitution after alpha-beta-depleted transplantation in children. Molecular barcoding with unique molecular identifiers was used for the TCRbeta library. TCRdb independently ran MiXCR on the PCR reads; one entry per CDR3 protein. The sample yields approximately 650,000 distinct CDR3 sequences, less than 15% seen once. The sequencing used PBMCs, collected before TCRalphabeta/CD19-depleted stem cell transplant. The receptors stem from a girl aged 2-9 years with congenital amegakaryocytic thrombocytopenia, due to receive a stem cell transplant.

This clonotype was seen more than once but under ten times. This rearrangement joins TRBV5-1 to TRBJ2-7; 12 bases map to TRBD1. In germline, CDR1 is SGHRS, CDR2 YFSETQ. CDR3 length equals 14 residues. With V trimmed by 8 bases and J by 5 bases, 8 bases remained unmatched. The CDR3 protein is CASKRGTGGHEQYF. The CDR3 nucleotides read TGCGCCAGTAAACGCGGGACAGGGGGCCACGAGCAGTACTTC.

On this clonotype: A read error is possible here, since a much larger clone lies one base away. V is TRBV12-3 or TRBV12-4 and J is TRBJ1-5, with D unresolved. CDR3 length equals 14 residues. Here the CDR3 reads CASSLEGRNQPEHF. The CDR3 coding sequence is TGTGCCAGCAGTTTAGAAGGCCGAAATCAGCCCGAGCATTTT.

This clonotype was detected many times. The chain joins TRBV28 to TRBJ1-6; unclear D gene. V gave up 7 bases and J gave up 0 bases, with 13 bases separating them. CDR3 length equals 16 residues. Germline V CDR1 and CDR2: MDHEN, SYDVKM. The CDR3 sequence is CASIPLRSSYNSPLHF. CDR3 in DNA: TGTGCCAGCATACCCTTAAGGAGCTCCTATAATTCACCCCTCCACTTT. The full variable domain, completed using reference TRBV28 and TRBJ1-6, is DVKVTQSSRYLVKRTGEKVFLECVQDMDHENMFWYRQDPGLGLRLIYFSYDVKMKEKGDIPEGYSVSREKKERFSLILESASTNQTSMYLCASIPLRSSYNSPLHFGNGTRLTVT.

This clonotype was detected only a few times. The chain is built from TRBV12-3 or TRBV12-4 and TRBJ2-3, with unresolved D. This CDR3 contains 15 residues. V dropped 4 bases and J dropped 0 bases, with 11 bases sitting between them. The CDR3 protein is CASSSNTASTDTQYF. CDR3 bases: TGTGCCAGCAGTTCAAACACAGCTAGCACAGATACGCAGTATTTT.

This chain joins TRBV5-1 and TRBJ2-6; D could derive from TRBD1 or TRBD2 (5 bases each). The germline CDR1 and CDR2 sequences are SGHRS and YFSETQ. Trimming cost V 3 bases and J 0 bases, with 16 bases left between them. The CDR3 is 18 residues long. The CDR3 here is CASSSGPGRNSGANVLTF. The CDR3 nucleotides read TGCGCCAGCAGCTCCGGACCGGGACGAAACTCTGGGGCCAACGTCCTGACTTTC.

V usage is TRBV18 and J usage is TRBJ1-3; D possibly corresponds to TRBD1 (5 bases). Germline V gene data show CDR1 as KGHSH and CDR2 as LQKENI. The CDR3 is made up of 16 amino acids. V was cut by 5 bases and J by 0 bases, with 14 bases left in between. The CDR3 bases are TGTGCCAGCTCATCTTACCAGGGACCCTCTGGAAACACCATATATTTT. Amino acid sequence: CASSSYQGPSGNTIYF.

This chain links TRBV20-1 with TRBJ2-1, with TRBD1 as a possible D gene (5 bases). Germline V CDR1 and CDR2: DFQATT, SNEGSKA (reference sequence). CDR3 length: 18 amino acids. Trimming stripped 3 bases from V and 5 bases from J, with 26 bases between. The CDR3 nucleotides read TGCAGTGCTAGTGGAAGGGGTTTTTTTTTGCTAAGAAACAATGAGCAGTTCTTC. Translating gives CSASGRGFFLLRNNEQFF.

This clonotype has just a few counts. The chain is built from TRBV12-3 or TRBV12-4 and TRBJ2-1; 10 bases line up with TRBD2. Losses at the gene ends were 3 bases for V and 10 bases for J; bases not matched to a gene: 6. The CDR3 is 14 residues long. CDR3 sequence (DNA): TGTGCCAGCAGTTTGCTAGCGGGAGTGGACGAGCAGTTCTTC. Protein sequence: CASSLLAGVDEQFF.

The chain recombines TRBV20-1 with TRBJ2-3, with TRBD2 as a possible D gene (5 bases). CDR3 length equals 19 residues. V was shortened by 3 bases and J by 2 bases, with 27 bases between the two germline ends. In germline, CDR1 is DFQATT, CDR2 SNEGSKA (reference sequence). For the CDR3, the DNA is TGCAGTGCTAGGAGCAAAGGTGCGGGCTCAAAACCTTCCACAGATACGCAGTATTTT. Protein: CSARSKGAGSKPSTDTQYF.

The rearrangement uses TRBV15 and TRBJ2-5; D is perhaps TRBD2 (6 bases). CDR3 size: 13 residues. Germline-derived CDR1 and CDR2 are LNHNV and YYDKDF (reference sequence). The ends were cut back, 5 bases at V and 4 bases at J, with 11 bases in the middle. The CDR3 DNA reads as TGTGCCACCAGCGCACGACTAGGAGAGACCCAGTACTTC. Translated, it gives CATSARLGETQYF.

The genes are TRBV12-3 or TRBV12-4 and TRBJ2-6, with D possibly being TRBD1 (6 bases). There are 16 residues in the CDR3. V was clipped by 7 bases and J by 1 base, with 14 bases between them. CDR3 in DNA: TGTGCCAGCAATACTTACAGGGATTCTGGGGCCAACGTCCTGACTTTC. Protein: CASNTYRDSGANVLTF.

This clonotype was counted between two and nine times. This rearrangement joins TRBV5-1 to TRBJ1-2; D is unresolved. This CDR3 is built from 12 residues. The V end was cut by 3 bases, the J end by 6 bases, with 9 bases between. Germline CDR1 reads SGHRS; CDR2 reads YFSETQ. The CDR3 DNA is TGCGCCAGCAGCTCCCTGACAAATGGCTACACCTTC. Translating it yields CASSSLTNGYTF.

This clonotype was observed a single time. This chain uses TRBV20-1 with TRBJ2-2; D unclear. CDR3 length: 13 amino acids. With 2 bases removed from V and 8 bases from J, the gap between germline ends came to 12 bases. Germline CDR1 reads DFQATT; CDR2 reads SNEGSKA (reference sequence). CDR3 sequence reads: CSARMVGFGELFF. The CDR3 coding sequence is TGCAGTGCTAGAATGGTGGGCTTTGGGGAGCTGTTTTTT.

This chain uses TRBV3-1 with TRBJ2-7, with D maybe TRBD1 (5 bases). The V and J ends lost 4 bases and 2 bases respectively, with 9 bases between them. This CDR3 has 13 amino acids. Germline V gene lookup returns CDR1 LGHDT and CDR2 YNNKEL (reference sequence). This CDR3 is CASSRGSPYEQYF. The CDR3 bases are TGTGCCAGCAGCCGGGGCTCCCCCTACGAGCAGTACTTC.

Remarks on this clonotype: This could be a read error, since a much larger clone is one nucleotide away. The CDR3 nucleotides are TGTGCCAGCAGCTTAGCTGCTAGCGAGAGCATAGATACGCAGTATTTT. The encoded protein is CASSLAASESIDTQYF. This chain connects TRBV7-8 to TRBJ2-3, with TRBD2 as a possible D gene (6 bases). The CDR3 is 16 residues long. Per the germline V gene, CDR1 is SGHVS and CDR2 is FQNEAQ.

The CDR3 DNA follows: TGTGCCAGCTCACCATTGGTAACAGGGTTTGGGGAGCAGTACTTC. It translates to CASSPLVTGFGEQYF. This chain links TRBV18 with TRBJ2-7, with D possibly matching TRBD1 (6 bases). The V end lost 2 bases, the J end lost 7 bases, and 18 bases lay between the germline ends. The CDR3 contains 15 residues. Looked up from germline, CDR1 is KGHSH and CDR2 is LQKENI.

This clonotype was counted at least ten times. V is TRBV20-1 and J is TRBJ2-5, with 8 positions matching TRBD1. CDR1 is DFQATT, CDR2 SNEGSKA, per germline (reference sequence). CDR3 size: 16 residues. J gave up 1 base and V 5 bases, and 12 bases lay outside the gene matches. In DNA form, the CDR3 reads TGCAGTGCTGGGAGAAAGGACAGGGTGATCCAAGAGACCCAGTACTTC. It translates to CSAGRKDRVIQETQYF.

This clonotype was recorded at least ten times. J is TRBJ2-5 and V is TRBV29-1; D may be TRBD2 (5 bases). This CDR3 is built from 13 residues. Germline V gene lookup returns CDR1 SQVTM and CDR2 ANQGSEA. V dropped 6 bases and J dropped 2 bases, with 13 bases sitting between them. The CDR3 nucleotides read TGCAGCGTGGGAGTGAGTGGGCAAGAGACCCAGTACTTC. It yields the protein CSVGVSGQETQYF.

V usage is TRBV20-1 and J usage is TRBJ2-7; TRBD2 aligns across 7 bases. V trimming: 5 bases; J trimming: 6 bases; junction bases outside the gene matches: 10. Germline V gene sequence: CDR1 DFQATT, CDR2 SNEGSKA (reference sequence). This CDR3 has 13 residues. The CDR3 DNA sequence: TGCAGTGCTGTGGGGGAGGGCCGATCCGAGCAGTACTTC. It yields the protein CSAVGEGRSEQYF.

Many counts were recorded for this clonotype. This chain connects TRBV12-5 to TRBJ1-5, with D uncertain. Trimming took 1 base from V and 5 from J, leaving 12 bases between them. Germline CDR1 reads LGHNT; CDR2 reads FRNRAP. This CDR3 has 15 residues. The CDR3 loop is CASGLAQVGYQPQHF. The CDR3 nucleotides are TGTGCTAGTGGTTTGGCCCAGGTGGGTTATCAGCCCCAGCATTTT.

This clonotype was recorded many times. The genes are TRBV9 and TRBJ2-1, with 10 bases matching TRBD2. Per germline, CDR1 SGDLS and CDR2 YYNGEE. The CDR3 runs 16 residues. With V trimmed by 4 bases and J by 0 bases, 4 bases remained unmatched. CDR3 nucleotides: TGTGCCAGCAGCACTAGCGGGAAGAGCTCCTACAATGAGCAGTTCTTC. Its protein product is CASSTSGKSSYNEQFF.

This clonotype was observed a few times. CDR3 in amino acids: CATSRDKDEQYF. The CDR3 nucleotides are TGTGCCACCAGCAGAGATAAGGACGAGCAGTACTTC. V gene TRBV15 combines with J gene TRBJ2-7; D is ambiguous. Trimming took off 0 bases at V and 5 bases at J, with 5 bases between the two ends. The CDR3 is 12 amino acids. The germline CDR1 and CDR2 sequences are LNHNV and YYDKDF (reference sequence).

This clonotype was counted ten times or more. The chain is built from TRBV29-1 and TRBJ1-1, with D unclear. V was cut by 3 bases and J by 0 bases, with 5 bases left in between. The germline V gene has CDR1 SQVTM and CDR2 ANQGSEA. This CDR3 has 12 amino acids. CDR3 sequence (DNA): TGCAGCGTTGATGCGTTGAACACTGAAGCTTTCTTT. Translated, it gives CSVDALNTEAFF. Full variable domain (rest looked up from reference TRBV29-1 and TRBJ1-1): SAVISQKPSRDICQRGTSLTIQCQVDSQVTMMFWYRQQPGQSLTLIATANQGSEATYESGFVIDKFPISRPNLTFSTLTVSNMSPEDSSIYLCSVDALNTEAFFGQGTRLTVV.

This rearrangement joins TRBV18 to TRBJ2-3; no clear D gene. The J call may be faulty, since TRBJ1-5 better matches the DNA end. The CDR3 contains 11 residues. The germline V gene has CDR1 KGHSH and CDR2 LQKENI. The CDR3 here is CASSPGDTQHF. The DNA for the CDR3 is TGTGCCAGCTCACCCGGAGATACGCAGCATTTT.

The sample holds many counts of this clonotype. V is TRBV7-9 and J is TRBJ2-5, with 8 bases lining up with TRBD2. The CDR3 consists of 15 residues. The germline gives CDR1 SEHNR, CDR2 FQNEAQ (reference sequence). The V gene end was trimmed by 5 bases and the J gene end by 5 bases; junction bases not matched to a gene: 10. The CDR3 nucleotides read TGTGCCAGCAGCGATCCGGGACTAGTGTCTGAGACCCAGTACTTC. Translating it yields CASSDPGLVSETQYF.

Points on this clonotype: With a much larger clone just one base away, this may be a read error. The rearrangement joins TRBV10-3 to TRBJ2-1, with 9 positions matching TRBD2. Germline lookup yields CDR1 ENHRY and CDR2 SYGVKD. The CDR3 totals 16 residues. In nucleotides, the CDR3 is TGTGCCATCAGTGTTGCCGAGGCTAGCGGGAACAATGAGCAGTCCTTC. It translates to CAISVAEASGNNEQSF.

This clonotype was seen ten or more times. The gene calls are TRBV6-5 and TRBJ2-7; 8 bases map to TRBD2. J lost 4 bases, V lost 4 bases, and 9 bases had no gene match. Per the germline V gene, CDR1 is MNHEY and CDR2 is SVGAGI. CDR3 length equals 15 residues. The CDR3 coding sequence is TGTGCCAGCAGTTTCGCAAGCGGGAGTGGGTACGAGCAGTACTTC. Amino acids: CASSFASGSGYEQYF.

This clonotype was recorded at least ten times. The rearrangement joins TRBV20-1 to TRBJ2-7, with 9 bases fitting TRBD2. This CDR3 is 15 amino acids long. Germline-derived CDR1 and CDR2 are DFQATT and SNEGSKA (reference sequence). Losses at the gene ends were 3 bases for V and 0 bases for J; bases not matched to a gene: 6. The DNA of the CDR3 is TGCAGTGCTAGGGCTAGCGGGACAATCTCCTACGAGCAGTACTTC. Amino acid sequence: CSARASGTISYEQYF.

The CDR3 region has the DNA TGCGCCAGCAGTGAGTCAGCTAGCGGGAGGGCGAACACCGGGGAGCTGTTTTTT. Translation: CASSESASGRANTGELFF. The chain employs TRBV10-1 and TRBJ2-2; 12 bases map to TRBD2. Trimming took 0 bases from V and 0 from J; bases not matched to a gene: 2. Germline V gives CDR1 WNHNN, CDR2 SYGVQD (reference sequence). The CDR3 spans 18 residues.